This TCR beta chain was observed in a study of blood T cell repertoires in COVID-19. Study-level information: COVID-19 samples collected from the United States, Italy and Spain covered acute and convalescent phases. From T cells, B-cell-depleted T cells, or PBMCs came the material, which was cDNA or gDNA.

Study processing details: Cell counts per sample came from amplifying reference gene primers. Data came from immunoSEQ multiplex PCR; TCRdb stores just in-frame clones and leaves some out. The V and J calls and clone size were taken over from that table, and D and trimming were inferred from the DNA. The sample records 380,000 or so clones, about 90% being singletons. With V trimmed by 0 bases and J by 5 bases, 4 bases remained unmatched. The germline gives CDR1 SGDLS, CDR2 YYNGEE. The CDR3 is made up of 14 amino acids. The source material was peripheral blood. The chain recombines TRBV9 with TRBJ1-1; 7 nucleotides match TRBD1. The TCR was taken from a man aged 40-49 years with acute or convalescent COVID-19. In DNA, the CDR3 is TGTGCCAGCAGCGTAGTCAGGGGGAGTACTGAAGCTTTCTTT. As protein: CASSVVRGSTEAFF.